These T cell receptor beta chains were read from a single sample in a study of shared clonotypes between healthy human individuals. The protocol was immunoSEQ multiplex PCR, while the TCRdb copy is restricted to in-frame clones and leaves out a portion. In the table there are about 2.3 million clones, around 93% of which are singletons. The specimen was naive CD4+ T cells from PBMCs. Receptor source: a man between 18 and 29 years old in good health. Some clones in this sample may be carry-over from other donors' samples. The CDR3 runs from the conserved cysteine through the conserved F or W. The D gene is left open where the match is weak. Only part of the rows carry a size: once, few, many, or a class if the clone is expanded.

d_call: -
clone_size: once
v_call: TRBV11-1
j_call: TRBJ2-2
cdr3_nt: TGTGCCAGCAGCTCCACAGACAACACCGGGGAGCTGTTTTTT
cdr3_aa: CASSSTDNTGELFF

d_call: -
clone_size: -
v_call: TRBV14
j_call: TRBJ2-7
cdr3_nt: TGTGCCAGCAGCCAATTAGGGGCAGTCGACTACGAGCAGTACTTC
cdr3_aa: CASSQLGAVDYEQYF

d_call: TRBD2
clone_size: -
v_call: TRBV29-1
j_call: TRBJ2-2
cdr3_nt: TGCAGCGTTGAAGACCCTAGCGGGAGACACCACACCGGGGAGCTGTTTTTT
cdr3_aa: CSVEDPSGRHHTGELFF

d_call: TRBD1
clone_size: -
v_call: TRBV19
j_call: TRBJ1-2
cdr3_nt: TGTGCCAGTAGTGTCCTTACCGGGACAGGGGTTCGCGGCTACACCTTC
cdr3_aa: CASSVLTGTGVRGYTF

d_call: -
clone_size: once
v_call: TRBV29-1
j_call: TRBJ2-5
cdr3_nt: TGCAGCGTTCACAGAACCTCCCAAGAGACCCAGTACTTC
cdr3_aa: CSVHRTSQETQYF

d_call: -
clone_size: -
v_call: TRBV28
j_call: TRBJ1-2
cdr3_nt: TGTGCCAGCAGTCCTCCCGCGGGGAGTATGGATAACTATGGCTACACCTTC
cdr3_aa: CASSPPAGSMDNYGYTF

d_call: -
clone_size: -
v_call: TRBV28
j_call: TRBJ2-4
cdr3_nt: TGTGCCAGCAGTTCCCCCCCTGGCACGGGCATTCAGTACTTC
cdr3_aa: CASSSPPGTGIQYF

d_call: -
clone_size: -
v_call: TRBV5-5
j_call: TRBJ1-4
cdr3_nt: TGTGCCAGCAGCTTAAATCCATCACAGGGCCGGGAAAAACTGTTTTTT
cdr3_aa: CASSLNPSQGREKLFF

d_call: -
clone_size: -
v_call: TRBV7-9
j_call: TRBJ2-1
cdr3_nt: TGTGCCAGCAGCTTAGCGTCTCGTTTCAATGAGCAGTTCTTC
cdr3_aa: CASSLASRFNEQFF

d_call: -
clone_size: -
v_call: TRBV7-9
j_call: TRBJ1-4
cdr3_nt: TGTGCCAGCAGCTTAAGTTCGCAGGGTAGTGGGGAACTGTTTTTT
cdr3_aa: CASSLSSQGSGELFF

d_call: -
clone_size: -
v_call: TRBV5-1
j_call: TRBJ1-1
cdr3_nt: TGCGCCAGCAGCTTCGGGTCCCTGAACACTGAAGCTTTCTTT
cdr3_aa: CASSFGSLNTEAFF

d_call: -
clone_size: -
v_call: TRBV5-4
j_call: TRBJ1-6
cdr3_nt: TGTGCCAGCAGCCCCTCAGGGGTGAGGTCACCCCTCCACTTT
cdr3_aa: CASSPSGVRSPLHF

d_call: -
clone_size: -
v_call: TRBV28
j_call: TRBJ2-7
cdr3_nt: TGTGCCAGCAGTGGCCGGGACTACGAGCAGTACTTC
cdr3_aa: CASSGRDYEQYF

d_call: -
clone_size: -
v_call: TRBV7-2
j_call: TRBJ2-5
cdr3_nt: TGTGCCAGCACCAGAGGGGGGAAAGAGACCCAGTACTTC
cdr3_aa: CASTRGGKETQYF

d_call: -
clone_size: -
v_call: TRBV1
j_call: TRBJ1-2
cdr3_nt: TGCACCAGCAGCCAAGAGAGGGGCAGAGCTAACTATGGCTACACCTTC
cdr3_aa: CTSSQERGRANYGYTF

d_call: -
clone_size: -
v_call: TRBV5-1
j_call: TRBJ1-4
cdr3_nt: TGCGCCAGCAAATTGGACCCGGCTAATGAAAAACTGTTTTTT
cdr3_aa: CASKLDPANEKLFF

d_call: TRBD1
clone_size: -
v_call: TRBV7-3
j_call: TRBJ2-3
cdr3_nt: TGTGCCAGCAGCAACCAGGGGGCGGGCACAGATACGCAGTATTTT
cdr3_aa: CASSNQGAGTDTQYF

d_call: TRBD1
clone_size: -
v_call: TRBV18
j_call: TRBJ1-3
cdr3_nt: TGTGCCAGCTCACCGGGACAGAGCTCTGGAAACACCATATATTTT
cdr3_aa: CASSPGQSSGNTIYF

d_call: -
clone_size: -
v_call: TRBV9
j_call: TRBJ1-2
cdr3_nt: TGTGCCAGCAGCGCCGACACAAGGCTCGCGGGTGGCTACACCTTC
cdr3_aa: CASSADTRLAGGYTF

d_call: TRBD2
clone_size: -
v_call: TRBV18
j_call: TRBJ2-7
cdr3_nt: TGTGCCAGCTCGACTAGCGGGAGACCCCTCCTAAGGGAGCAGTACTTC
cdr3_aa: CASSTSGRPLLREQYF

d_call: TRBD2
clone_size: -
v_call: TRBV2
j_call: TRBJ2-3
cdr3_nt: TGTGCCAGCAGTCCTAGGACTAGCGGGAAGACAGATACGCAGTATTTT
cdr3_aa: CASSPRTSGKTDTQYF

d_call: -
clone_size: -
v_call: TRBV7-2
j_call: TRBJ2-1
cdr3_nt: TGTGCCAGCAGCTTAGGAGGGGGATCATACAATGAGCAGTTCTTC
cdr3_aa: CASSLGGGSYNEQFF

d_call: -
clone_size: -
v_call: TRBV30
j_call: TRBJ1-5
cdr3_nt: TGTGCCTGGAGTCGTAGCGGGGGGAATCAGCCCCAGCATTTT
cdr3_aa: CAWSRSGGNQPQHF

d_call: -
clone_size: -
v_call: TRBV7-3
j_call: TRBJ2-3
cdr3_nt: TGTGCCAGCAGCTTCGGGGCAGATACGCAGTATTTT
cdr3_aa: CASSFGADTQYF

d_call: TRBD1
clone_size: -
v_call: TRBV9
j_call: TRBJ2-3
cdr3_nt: TGTGCCAGCAGCGTCAGACAGGGGGCAACAGATACGCAGTATTTT
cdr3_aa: CASSVRQGATDTQYF

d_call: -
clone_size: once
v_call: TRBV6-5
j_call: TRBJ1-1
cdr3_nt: TGTGCCAGCACCCTCAACAGAGGGGATAACACTGAAGCTTTCTTT
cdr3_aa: CASTLNRGDNTEAFF

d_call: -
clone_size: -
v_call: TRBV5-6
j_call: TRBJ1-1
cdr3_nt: TGTGCCAGCAGCTTGGGATGGGACCTGAACACTGAAGCTTTCTTT
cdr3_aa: CASSLGWDLNTEAFF

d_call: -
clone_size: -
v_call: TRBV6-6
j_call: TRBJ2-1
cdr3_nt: TGTGCCAGCACCAGGGATAGGTACAATGAGCAGTTCTTC
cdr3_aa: CASTRDRYNEQFF

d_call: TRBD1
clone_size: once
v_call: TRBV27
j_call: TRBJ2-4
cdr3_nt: TGTGCCAGCAGCGCACCTACAGGGGGTGGAGCCAAAAACATTCAGTACTTC
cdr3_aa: CASSAPTGGGAKNIQYF